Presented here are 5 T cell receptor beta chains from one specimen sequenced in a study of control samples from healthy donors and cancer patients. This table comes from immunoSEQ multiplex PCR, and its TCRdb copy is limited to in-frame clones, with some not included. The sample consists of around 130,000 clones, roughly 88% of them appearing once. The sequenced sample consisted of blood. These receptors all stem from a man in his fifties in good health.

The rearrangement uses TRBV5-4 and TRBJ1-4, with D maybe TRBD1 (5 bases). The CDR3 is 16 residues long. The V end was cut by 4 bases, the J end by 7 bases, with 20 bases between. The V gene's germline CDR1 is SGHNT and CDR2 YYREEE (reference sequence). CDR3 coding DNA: TGTGCCAGCAGCCGCGCGGTAGAGGGACGCGGTGAAAAACTGTTTTTT. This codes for CASSRAVEGRGEKLFF.

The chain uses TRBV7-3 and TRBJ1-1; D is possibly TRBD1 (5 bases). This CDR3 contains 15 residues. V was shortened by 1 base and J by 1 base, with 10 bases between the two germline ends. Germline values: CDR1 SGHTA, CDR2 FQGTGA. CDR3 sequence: CASSLMAGTNTEAFF. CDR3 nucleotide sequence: TGTGCCAGCAGCTTAATGGCAGGGACGAACACTGAAGCTTTCTTT. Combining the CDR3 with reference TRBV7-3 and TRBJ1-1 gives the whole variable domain GAGVSQTPSNKVTEKGKYVELRCDPISGHTALYWYRQSLGQGPEFLIYFQGTGAADDSGLPNDRFFAVRPEGSVSTLKIQRTERGDSAVYLCASSLMAGTNTEAFFGQGTRLTVV.

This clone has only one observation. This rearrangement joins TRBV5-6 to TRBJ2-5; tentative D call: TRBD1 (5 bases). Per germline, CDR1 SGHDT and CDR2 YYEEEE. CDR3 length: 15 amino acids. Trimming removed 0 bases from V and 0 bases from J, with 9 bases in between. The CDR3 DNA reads TGTGCCAGCAGCTTGGTGCCAGGGTACCAAGAGACCCAGTACTTC. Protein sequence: CASSLVPGYQETQYF. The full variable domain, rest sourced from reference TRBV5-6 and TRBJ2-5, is DAGVTQSPTHLIKTRGQQVTLRCSPKSGHDTVSWYQQALGQGPQFIFQYYEEEERQRGNFPDRFSGHQFPNYSSELNVNALLLGDSALYLCASSLVPGYQETQYFGPGTRLLVL.

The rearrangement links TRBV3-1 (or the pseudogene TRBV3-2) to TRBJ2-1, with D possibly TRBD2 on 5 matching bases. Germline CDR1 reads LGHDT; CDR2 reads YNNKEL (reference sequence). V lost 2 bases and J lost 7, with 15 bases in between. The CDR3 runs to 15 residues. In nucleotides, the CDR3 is TGTGCCAGCAGCCAAATAGGACTTGGCGTAAATGAGCAGTTCTTC. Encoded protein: CASSQIGLGVNEQFF.

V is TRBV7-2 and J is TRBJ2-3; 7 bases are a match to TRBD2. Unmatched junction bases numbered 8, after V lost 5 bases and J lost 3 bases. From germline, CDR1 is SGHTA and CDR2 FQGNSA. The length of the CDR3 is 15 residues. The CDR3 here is CASSTGLVRTDTQYF. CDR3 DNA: TGTGCCAGCAGCACAGGACTAGTTCGGACAGATACGCAGTATTTT.